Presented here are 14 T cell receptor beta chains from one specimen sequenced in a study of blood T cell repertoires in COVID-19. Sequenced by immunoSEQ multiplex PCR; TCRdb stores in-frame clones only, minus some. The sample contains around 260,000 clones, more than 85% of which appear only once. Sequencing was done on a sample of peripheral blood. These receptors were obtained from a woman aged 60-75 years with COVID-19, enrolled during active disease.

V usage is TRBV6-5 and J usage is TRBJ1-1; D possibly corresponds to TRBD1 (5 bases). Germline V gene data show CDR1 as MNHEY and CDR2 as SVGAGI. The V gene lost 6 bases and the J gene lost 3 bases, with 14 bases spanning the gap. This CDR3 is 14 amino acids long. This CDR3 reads CASRETVFYTEAFF. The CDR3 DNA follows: TGTGCCAGCAGGGAGACAGTGTTTTACACTGAAGCTTTCTTT.

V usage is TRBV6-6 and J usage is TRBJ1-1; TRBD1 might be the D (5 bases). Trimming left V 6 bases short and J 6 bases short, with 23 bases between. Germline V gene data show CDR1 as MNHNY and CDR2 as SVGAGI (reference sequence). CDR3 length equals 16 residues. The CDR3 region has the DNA TGTGCCAGCAGCTATATCCGGTGGCAGGGTTCAGCTGAAGCTTTCTTT. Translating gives CASSYIRWQGSAEAFF.

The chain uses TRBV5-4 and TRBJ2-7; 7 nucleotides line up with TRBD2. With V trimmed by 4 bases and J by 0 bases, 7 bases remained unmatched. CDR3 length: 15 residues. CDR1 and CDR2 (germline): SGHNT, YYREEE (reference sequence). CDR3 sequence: CASSVSSGSSYEQYF. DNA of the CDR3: TGTGCCAGCAGCGTCTCTAGCGGATCCTCCTACGAGCAGTACTTC.

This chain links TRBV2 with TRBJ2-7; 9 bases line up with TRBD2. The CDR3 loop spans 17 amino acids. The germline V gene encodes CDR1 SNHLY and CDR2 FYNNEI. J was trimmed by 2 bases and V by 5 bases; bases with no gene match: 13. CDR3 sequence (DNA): TGTGCCAGCAGTCTGACGAGAAGCGGGAGGACAACCTACGAGCAGTACTTC. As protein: CASSLTRSGRTTYEQYF.

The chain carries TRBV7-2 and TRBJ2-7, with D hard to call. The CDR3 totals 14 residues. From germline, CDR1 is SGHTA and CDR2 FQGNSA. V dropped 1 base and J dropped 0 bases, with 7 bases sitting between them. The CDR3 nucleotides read TGTGCCAGCAGCTTAGGACTCGGCTCCTACGAGCAGTACTTC. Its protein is CASSLGLGSYEQYF.

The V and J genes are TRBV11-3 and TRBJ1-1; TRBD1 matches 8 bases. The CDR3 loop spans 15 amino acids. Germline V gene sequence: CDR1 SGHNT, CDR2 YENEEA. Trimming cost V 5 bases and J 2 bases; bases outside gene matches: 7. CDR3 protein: CASSVAGQGNTEAFF. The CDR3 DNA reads TGTGCCAGCAGCGTAGCCGGACAGGGCAACACTGAAGCTTTCTTT.

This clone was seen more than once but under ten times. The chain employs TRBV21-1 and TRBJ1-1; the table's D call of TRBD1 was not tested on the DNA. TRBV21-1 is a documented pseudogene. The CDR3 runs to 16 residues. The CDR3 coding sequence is TGTGCCAGCAGCCGATTACTGGGACACCTGAACACTGAAGCTTTCTTT. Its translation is CASSRLLGHLNTEAFF.

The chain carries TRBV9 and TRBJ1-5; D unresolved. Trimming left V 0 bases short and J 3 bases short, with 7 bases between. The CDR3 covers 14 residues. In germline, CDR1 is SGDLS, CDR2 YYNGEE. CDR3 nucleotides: TGTGCCAGCAGCGTAGGGCTCACCAATCAGCCCCAGCATTTT. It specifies CASSVGLTNQPQHF.

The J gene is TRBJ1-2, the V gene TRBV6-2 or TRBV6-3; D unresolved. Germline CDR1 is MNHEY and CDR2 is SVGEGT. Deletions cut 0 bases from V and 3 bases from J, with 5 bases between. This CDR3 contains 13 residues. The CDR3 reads CASSYSRDYGYTF. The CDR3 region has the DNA TGTGCCAGCAGTTACTCTCGGGACTATGGCTACACCTTC.

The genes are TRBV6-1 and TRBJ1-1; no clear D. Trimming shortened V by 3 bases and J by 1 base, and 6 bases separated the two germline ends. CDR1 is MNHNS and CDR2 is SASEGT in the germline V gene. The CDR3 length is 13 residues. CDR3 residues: CASSDQKNTEAFF. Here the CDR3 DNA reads TGTGCCAGCAGTGACCAAAAGAACACTGAAGCTTTCTTT.

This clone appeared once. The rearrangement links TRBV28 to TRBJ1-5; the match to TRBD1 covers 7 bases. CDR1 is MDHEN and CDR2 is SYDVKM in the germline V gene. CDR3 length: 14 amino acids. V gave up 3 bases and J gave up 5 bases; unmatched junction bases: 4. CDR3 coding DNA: TGTGCCAGCAGTTTGAGGGGGCGGCATCAGCCCCAGCATTTT. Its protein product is CASSLRGRHQPQHF.

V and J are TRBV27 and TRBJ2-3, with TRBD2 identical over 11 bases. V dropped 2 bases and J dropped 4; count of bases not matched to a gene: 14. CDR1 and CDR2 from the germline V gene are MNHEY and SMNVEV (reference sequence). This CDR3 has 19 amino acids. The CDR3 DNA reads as TGTGCCAGCAGTTTACTACCCGGGACTAGCGGAATGTTGGCAGATACGCAGTATTTT. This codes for CASSLLPGTSGMLADTQYF.

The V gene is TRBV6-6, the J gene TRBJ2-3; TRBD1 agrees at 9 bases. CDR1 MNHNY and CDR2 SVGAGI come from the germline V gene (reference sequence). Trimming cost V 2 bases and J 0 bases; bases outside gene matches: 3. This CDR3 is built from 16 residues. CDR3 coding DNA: TGTGCCAGCAGTTACGGGGACAGGGCGAGCACAGATACGCAGTATTTT. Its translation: CASSYGDRASTDTQYF.

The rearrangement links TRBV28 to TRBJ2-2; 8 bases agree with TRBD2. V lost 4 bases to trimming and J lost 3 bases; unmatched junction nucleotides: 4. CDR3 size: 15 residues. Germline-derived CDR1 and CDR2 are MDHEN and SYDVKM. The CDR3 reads CASSYSGGDTGELFF. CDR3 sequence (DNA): TGTGCCAGCAGTTATTCCGGGGGGGACACCGGGGAGCTGTTTTTT.